Following are 25 T cell receptor beta chains from one sample sequenced in a study of cytomegalovirus exposure and HLA in healthy donors. In the PCR, 60 Vbeta and 13 Jbeta primers were used. Measured with immunoSEQ multiplex PCR; TCRdb has only the in-frame clones, and not every one. Among 75,000 to 95,000 clones, over 75% were seen once, and the ten largest hold about 4.2%. The specimen was PBMCs. The receptors were gathered from a male donor in good health and CMV-seropositive.

This sequence joins TRBV30 and TRBJ1-5; no clear D gene. The CDR3 is 13 residues long. V lost 1 base to trimming and J lost 7 bases, with 11 bases between them. Germline values: CDR1 GTSNPN, CDR2 SVGIG (reference sequence). The CDR3 here is CAWSGRRSQPQHF. The CDR3, as DNA: TGTGCCTGGAGTGGGCGGAGATCCCAGCCCCAGCATTTT.

Only one count was recorded for this clone. V usage is TRBV2 and J usage is TRBJ1-2, with TRBD1 as a possible D gene (6 bases). Trimming shortened V by 8 bases and J by 0 bases, and 10 bases separated the two germline ends. Germline V gene lookup returns CDR1 SNHLY and CDR2 FYNNEI. This CDR3 region has 13 residues. For the CDR3, the DNA is TGTGCCAGCCAGGGGCTAGCTAACTATGGCTACACCTTC. Translating gives CASQGLANYGYTF.

J is TRBJ2-7 and V is TRBV13, with D possibly being TRBD2 (6 bases). Deletions cut 8 bases from V and 4 bases from J, with 12 bases between. This CDR3 region has 12 residues. The germline CDR1 and CDR2 sequences are PRHDT and FYEKMQ (reference sequence). The CDR3 spells CASGLGTYEQYF. DNA for the CDR3: TGTGCCAGCGGTTTGGGGACTTACGAGCAGTACTTC.

For the CDR3, the DNA is TGTGCCAGCAGCCGTCGGCGGACAGGCCGTATCACTGAAGCTTTCTTT. This translates into CASSRRRTGRITEAFF. The rearrangement joins TRBV5-6 to TRBJ1-1; the match to TRBD1 covers 7 bases. The CDR3 is made up of 16 amino acids. Trimming took 4 bases from V and 4 from J; bases not matched to a gene: 13. Germline V CDR1 and CDR2: SGHDT, YYEEEE.

J is TRBJ2-3 and V is TRBV7-9; TRBD2 is a possible D gene (6 bases). Germline loops: CDR1 SEHNR, CDR2 FQNEAQ (reference sequence). V dropped 5 bases and J dropped 3 bases, with 12 bases sitting between them. The CDR3 is 14 amino acids. The DNA for the CDR3 is TGTGCCAGCAGCCCCCGACTAGATACAGATACGCAGTATTTT. As protein: CASSPRLDTDTQYF.

This clone has only one observation. V is TRBV10-3 and J is TRBJ2-1; TRBD2 matches 8 bases. The length of the CDR3 is 15 residues. The V gene's germline CDR1 is ENHRY and CDR2 SYGVKD. J gave up 10 bases and V 2 bases, and 10 bases lay outside the gene matches. CDR3 sequence: CAISELAGTKNEQFF. The CDR3 DNA reads TGTGCCATCAGTGAGCTAGCGGGTACTAAAAACGAGCAGTTCTTC.

This chain uses TRBV6-5 with TRBJ1-2; possibly TRBD1 for D (6 bases). Looked up from germline, CDR1 is MNHEY and CDR2 is SVGAGI. With 6 bases removed from V and 7 bases from J, the gap between germline ends came to 12 bases. The CDR3 is 12 amino acids. The CDR3 DNA reads as TGTGCCAGCAGCAGGGGCTTCTCTGGCTACACCTTC. Protein sequence: CASSRGFSGYTF.

The genes are TRBV11-2 and TRBJ2-7, with 11 bases lining up with TRBD1. V dropped 3 bases and J dropped 1; count of bases not matched to a gene: 8. CDR1 and CDR2 (germline): SGHAT, FQNNGV. The CDR3 covers 17 residues. CDR3 loop: CASSFGTGGTISYEQYF. The CDR3 DNA follows: TGTGCCAGCAGCTTTGGGACAGGGGGTACCATTTCCTACGAGCAGTACTTC.

The gene calls are TRBV7-6 and TRBJ2-3; 10 positions agree with TRBD2. The CDR3 totals 16 residues. CDR1 and CDR2 from the germline V gene are SGHVS and FNYEAQ. V dropped 1 base and J dropped 4; count of bases not matched to a gene: 5. CDR3 region: CASSLVPSGSADTQYF. CDR3 in DNA: TGTGCCAGCAGCTTAGTCCCTAGCGGGAGTGCAGATACGCAGTATTTT.

The chain couples TRBV30 to TRBJ1-2, with D uncertain. V was cut by 3 bases and J by 8 bases, with 13 bases left in between. This CDR3 has 12 amino acids. The germline V gene has CDR1 GTSNPN and CDR2 SVGIG (reference sequence). DNA for the CDR3: TGTGCCTGGAGCCCCGGAACCGGGGGCTACACCTTC. This encodes CAWSPGTGGYTF. Full variable domain (missing parts from reference TRBV30 and TRBJ1-2): SQTIHQWPATLVQPVGSPLSLECTVEGTSNPNLYWYRQAAGRGLQLLFYSVGIGQISSEVPQNLSASRPQDRQFILSSKKLLLSDSGFYLCAWSPGTGGYTFGSGTRLTVV.

The V and J genes are TRBV15 and TRBJ1-1; 7 nucleotides align to TRBD1. The CDR3 length is 14 residues. The V segment lost 6 bases and the J segment 2 bases; nucleotides outside the gene matches: 6. CDR1 and CDR2 from the germline V gene are LNHNV and YYDKDF (reference sequence). In DNA, the CDR3 is TGTGCCACCAGAACGGGACAGATAAACACTGAAGCTTTCTTT. This gives the protein CATRTGQINTEAFF.

The chain links TRBV30 to TRBJ2-2; tentatively, D is TRBD2 (5 bases). The CDR3 has 16 residues. Germline V gene lookup returns CDR1 GTSNPN and CDR2 SVGIG (reference sequence). Between the trimmed V and J ends, which lost 3 bases and 4 bases, there was a span of 18 bases. The CDR3 sequence is CAWSRAHRTFTGELFF. CDR3 nucleotide sequence: TGTGCCTGGAGCCGGGCCCATCGGACTTTCACCGGGGAGCTGTTTTTT. Supplemented by reference TRBV30 and TRBJ2-2, the full variable domain reads SQTIHQWPATLVQPVGSPLSLECTVEGTSNPNLYWYRQAAGRGLQLLFYSVGIGQISSEVPQNLSASRPQDRQFILSSKKLLLSDSGFYLCAWSRAHRTFTGELFFGEGSRLTVL.

The chain is built from TRBV28 and TRBJ1-3; D call uncertain. This CDR3 is built from 14 residues. Germline V CDR1 and CDR2: MDHEN, SYDVKM. Trimming took 6 bases from V and 0 from J, leaving 9 bases between them. The CDR3 is CASRPVGSGNTIYF. The CDR3 DNA follows: TGTGCCAGCAGACCCGTCGGCTCTGGAAACACCATATATTTT.

V usage is TRBV6-5 and J usage is TRBJ2-5; 7 nucleotides match TRBD2. Per the germline V gene, CDR1 is MNHEY and CDR2 is SVGAGI. The CDR3 covers 15 residues. The V gene end was trimmed by 2 bases and the J gene end by 5 bases; junction bases not matched to a gene: 8. The CDR3 nucleotides read TGTGCCAGCAGTTACACGGAAGCGGGATGGGAGACCCAGTACTTC. This translates into CASSYTEAGWETQYF.

The chain combines TRBV7-2 with TRBJ2-7; tentatively, D is TRBD2 (5 bases). V was trimmed by 4 bases and J by 4 bases, leaving 20 bases between them. This CDR3 contains 16 residues. CDR1 and CDR2 from the germline V gene are SGHTA and FQGNSA. CDR3 in amino acids: CASSSARGQIIYEQYF. The CDR3 DNA reads as TGTGCCAGCAGCTCGGCCCGGGGTCAGATTATTTACGAGCAGTACTTC.

This chain connects TRBV5-6 to TRBJ2-2, with D unclear. Deletions cut 9 bases from V and 4 bases from J, with 19 bases between. Germline assignment: CDR1 SGHDT and CDR2 YYEEEE. The length of the CDR3 is 15 residues. This CDR3 is CATSGWSNPTGELFF. The DNA for the CDR3 is TGTGCCACCTCCGGGTGGAGCAACCCCACCGGGGAGCTGTTTTTT.

The J gene is TRBJ1-2, the V gene TRBV6-1; D not certain. The germline V and J ends were trimmed by 8 bases and 7 bases, with 11 bases remaining between them. Germline V gives CDR1 MNHNS, CDR2 SASEGT. The CDR3 length is 11 residues. The CDR3 nucleotides are TGTGCCAGCGGCCTTCTTTCTGGCTACACCTTC. Translated: CASGLLSGYTF.

The chain combines TRBV7-8 with TRBJ2-1; D may be TRBD2 (5 bases). The CDR3 covers 16 residues. Germline lookup yields CDR1 SGHVS and CDR2 FQNEAQ. Deletions cut 5 bases from V and 0 bases from J, with 14 bases between. The CDR3 protein is CASSRERWSSYNEQFF. CDR3 bases: TGTGCCAGCAGCAGGGAGCGTTGGAGCTCCTACAATGAGCAGTTCTTC.

This chain connects TRBV6-6 to TRBJ1-4, with D tentatively TRBD1 (6 bases). The CDR3 sequence is 14 residues long. Germline loops: CDR1 MNHNY, CDR2 SVGAGI (reference sequence). V lost 5 bases, J lost 8 bases, and 15 bases lay in between. The CDR3 nucleotides read TGTGCCAGCAGTCTCCGGGGGGCAGGCGAAAAACTGTTTTTT. Protein product: CASSLRGAGEKLFF.

The chain is built from TRBV28 and TRBJ1-2; 7 bases fit TRBD1. The CDR3 contains 13 residues. CDR1 and CDR2 (germline): MDHEN, SYDVKM. The V gene end was trimmed by 4 bases and the J gene end by 3 bases; junction bases not matched to a gene: 2. The CDR3 spells CASSYDRDYGYTF. CDR3 nucleotide sequence: TGTGCCAGCAGTTACGACAGGGACTATGGCTACACCTTC.

The chain joins TRBV28 to TRBJ1-5, with no clear D. This CDR3 region has 13 residues. The V end was cut by 2 bases, the J end by 9 bases, with 11 bases between. CDR1 and CDR2 from the germline V gene are MDHEN and SYDVKM. The CDR3 DNA reads TGTGCCAGCAGTTTACAGGTAGAAGGGCCCCAGCATTTT. This gives the protein CASSLQVEGPQHF.

This chain joins TRBV7-2 and TRBJ2-3, with D possibly matching TRBD2 (5 bases). V lost 5 bases, J lost 4 bases, and 13 bases lay in between. Germline values: CDR1 SGHTA, CDR2 FQGNSA. The CDR3 runs to 14 residues. CDR3 sequence: CASSIGSRADTQYF. CDR3 DNA sequence: TGTGCCAGCAGCATAGGCTCGCGGGCAGATACGCAGTATTTT.

This clone was counted once. The genes are TRBV27 and TRBJ2-7; TRBD1 matches at 7 bases. From germline, CDR1 is MNHEY and CDR2 SMNVEV (reference sequence). This CDR3 has 14 residues. The J segment lost 6 bases and the V segment lost 3 bases, leaving 8 bases of the junction unmatched. The DNA of the CDR3 is TGTGCCAGCAGTTTTTACCACAGGGGCCGCGAGCAGTACTTC. Its translation is CASSFYHRGREQYF.

This sequence joins TRBV19 and TRBJ2-7; 11 bases map to TRBD2. V shed 4 bases and J 5 bases; nucleotides not matched to a gene: 13. The CDR3 runs to 17 residues. Germline-derived CDR1 and CDR2 are LNHDA and SQIVND (reference sequence). CDR3: CASSTGRSGRAADEQYF. The CDR3 DNA reads as TGTGCCAGTAGTACGGGTCGTAGCGGGAGGGCCGCTGACGAGCAGTACTTC.

J is TRBJ2-7 and V is TRBV7-9; the match to TRBD2 covers 7 bases. This CDR3 has 13 residues. The junction had 0 bases not matched to a gene; V was cut back by 1 base and J by 3 bases. CDR1 and CDR2 (germline): SEHNR, FQNEAQ (reference sequence). As DNA, the CDR3 is TGTGCCAGCAGCTTAGGGGGGGGCTACGAGCAGTACTTC. Translated: CASSLGGGYEQYF.